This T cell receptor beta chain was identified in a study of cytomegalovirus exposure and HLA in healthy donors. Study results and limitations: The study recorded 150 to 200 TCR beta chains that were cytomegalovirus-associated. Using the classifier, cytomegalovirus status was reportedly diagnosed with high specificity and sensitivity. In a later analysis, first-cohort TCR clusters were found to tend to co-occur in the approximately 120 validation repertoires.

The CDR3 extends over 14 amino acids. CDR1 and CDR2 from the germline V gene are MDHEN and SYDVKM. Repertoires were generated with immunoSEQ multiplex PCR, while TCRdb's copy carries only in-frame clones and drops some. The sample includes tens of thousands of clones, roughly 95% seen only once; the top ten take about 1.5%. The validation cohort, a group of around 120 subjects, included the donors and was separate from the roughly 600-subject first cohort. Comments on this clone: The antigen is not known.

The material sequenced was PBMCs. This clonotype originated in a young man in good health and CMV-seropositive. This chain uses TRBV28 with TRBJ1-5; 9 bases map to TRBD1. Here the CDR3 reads CAERGTGKNQPQHF. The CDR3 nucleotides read TGTGCTGAAAGGGGGACAGGGAAAAATCAGCCCCAGCATTTT.